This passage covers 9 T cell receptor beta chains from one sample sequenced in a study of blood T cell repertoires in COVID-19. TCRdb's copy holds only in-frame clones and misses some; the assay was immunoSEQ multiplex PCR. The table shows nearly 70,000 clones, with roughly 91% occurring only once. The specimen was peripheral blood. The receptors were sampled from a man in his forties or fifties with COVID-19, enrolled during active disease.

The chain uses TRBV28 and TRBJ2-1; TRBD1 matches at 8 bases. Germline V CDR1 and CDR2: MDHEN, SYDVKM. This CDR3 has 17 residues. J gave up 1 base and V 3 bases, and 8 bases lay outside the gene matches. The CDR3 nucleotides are TGTGCCAGCAGTTTGGACCAAGGACAGGGATCCTACAATGAGCAGTTCTTC. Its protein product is CASSLDQGQGSYNEQFF.

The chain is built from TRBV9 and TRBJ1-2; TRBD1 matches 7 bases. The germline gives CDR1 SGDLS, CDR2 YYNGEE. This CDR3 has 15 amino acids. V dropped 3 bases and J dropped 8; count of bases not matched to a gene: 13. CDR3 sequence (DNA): TGTGCCAGCAGCGCCGAAGGGGGCGCGGTGGACGGCTACACCTTC. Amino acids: CASSAEGGAVDGYTF.

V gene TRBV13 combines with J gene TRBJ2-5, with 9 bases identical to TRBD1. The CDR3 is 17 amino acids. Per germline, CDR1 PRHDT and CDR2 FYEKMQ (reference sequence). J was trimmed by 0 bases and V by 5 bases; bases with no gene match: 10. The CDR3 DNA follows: TGTGCCAGCAGCCCTGGGGTCGGGGACAGGGACCAAGAGACCCAGTACTTC. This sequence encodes CASSPGVGDRDQETQYF.

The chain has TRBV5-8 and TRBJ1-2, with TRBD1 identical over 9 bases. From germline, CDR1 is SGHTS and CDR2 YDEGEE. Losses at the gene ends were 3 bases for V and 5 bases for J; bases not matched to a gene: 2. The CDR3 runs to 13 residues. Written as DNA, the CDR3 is TGTGCCAGCAGCTGGACAGGGGAATATGGCTACACCTTC. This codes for CASSWTGEYGYTF.

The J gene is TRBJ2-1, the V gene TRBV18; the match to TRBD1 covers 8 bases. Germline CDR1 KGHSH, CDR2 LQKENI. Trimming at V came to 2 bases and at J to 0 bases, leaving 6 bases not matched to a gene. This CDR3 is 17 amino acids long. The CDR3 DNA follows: TGTGCCAGCTCACCAATGGGACAGGATGCCTCCTACAATGAGCAGTTCTTC. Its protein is CASSPMGQDASYNEQFF. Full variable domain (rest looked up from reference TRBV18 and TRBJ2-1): NAGVMQNPRHLVRRRGQEARLRCSPMKGHSHVYWYRQLPEEGLKFMVYLQKENIIDESGMPKERFSAEFPKEGPSILRIQQVVRGDSAAYFCASSPMGQDASYNEQFFGPGTRLTVL.

The CDR3 sequence is CASSHRDRGWDTEAFF. As DNA, the CDR3 is TGTGCCAGCAGTCACCGGGACAGGGGATGGGACACTGAAGCTTTCTTT. The rearrangement joins TRBV3-1 (or the pseudogene TRBV3-2) to TRBJ1-1; 10 bases align to TRBD1. V lost 6 bases, J lost 3 bases, and 10 bases stayed unmatched. The CDR3 runs to 16 residues. Germline CDR1 reads LGHDT; CDR2 reads YNNKEL (reference sequence).

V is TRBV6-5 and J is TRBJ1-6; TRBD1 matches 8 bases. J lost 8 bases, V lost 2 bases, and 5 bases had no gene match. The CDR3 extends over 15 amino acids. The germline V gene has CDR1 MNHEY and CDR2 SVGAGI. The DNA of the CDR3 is TGTGCCAGCAGTTACGGCCAGGGGGCGGATTCACCCCTCCACTTT. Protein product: CASSYGQGADSPLHF.

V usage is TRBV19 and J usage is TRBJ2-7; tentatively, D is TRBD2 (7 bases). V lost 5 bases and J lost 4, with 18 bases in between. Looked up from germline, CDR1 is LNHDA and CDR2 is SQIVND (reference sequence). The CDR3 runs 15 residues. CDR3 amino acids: CASSLKRDNVYEQYF. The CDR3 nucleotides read TGTGCCAGTAGTCTTAAGCGGGACAACGTTTACGAGCAGTACTTC.

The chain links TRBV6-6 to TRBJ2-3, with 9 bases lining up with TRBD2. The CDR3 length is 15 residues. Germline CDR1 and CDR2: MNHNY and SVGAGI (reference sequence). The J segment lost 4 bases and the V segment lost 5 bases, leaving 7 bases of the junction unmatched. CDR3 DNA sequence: TGTGCCAGCAGTGAGAATAGCGGGGGAGCAGATACGCAGTATTTT. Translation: CASSENSGGADTQYF.